The rows below give T cell receptor beta chains drawn from one sample of a study of long-term antiretroviral therapy in people with HIV. TCRdb keeps only in-frame clones here, not all; method: immunoSEQ multiplex PCR. The table has approximately 31,000 clones, 97% seen once. The specimen was unsorted PBMCs, collected 6.9 years after starting antiretroviral therapy. The receptors derive from a man aged 30 to 45 with HIV. Each CDR3 is given with its conserved first and last residue. The D gene is left open where the match is weak. Not all rows give a size; the values are once, few, many and, for expanded clones, a class.

clone_size: -
j_call: TRBJ2-7
d_call: -
v_call: TRBV21-1
cdr3_aa: CASSSRSWGVYEQYF
cdr3_nt: TGTGCCAGCAGCTCAAGAAGTTGGGGCGTCTACGAGCAGTACTTC

clone_size: -
j_call: TRBJ1-2
d_call: -
v_call: TRBV7-9
cdr3_aa: CASSPLGGSDGYTF
cdr3_nt: TGTGCCAGCAGCCCACTCGGGGGGAGTGATGGCTACACCTTC

clone_size: -
j_call: TRBJ2-7
d_call: -
v_call: TRBV6-6
cdr3_aa: CASRTTGRALGEQYF
cdr3_nt: TGTGCCAGCAGGACGACAGGGAGGGCTTTGGGCGAGCAGTACTTC

clone_size: -
j_call: TRBJ2-2
d_call: -
v_call: TRBV5-1
cdr3_aa: CASSPLQANTGELFF
cdr3_nt: TGCGCCAGCAGCCCCCTACAGGCCAACACCGGGGAGCTGTTTTTT

clone_size: -
j_call: TRBJ1-3
d_call: -
v_call: TRBV7-2
cdr3_aa: CASSLSGAPSGNTIYF
cdr3_nt: TGTGCCAGCAGCTTATCTGGGGCTCCCTCTGGAAACACCATATATTTT

clone_size: -
j_call: TRBJ1-2
d_call: TRBD1
v_call: TRBV5-6
cdr3_aa: CASSSTGYGYTF
cdr3_nt: TGTGCCAGCAGCTCGACAGGGTATGGCTACACCTTC

clone_size: -
j_call: TRBJ2-5
d_call: -
v_call: TRBV7-2
cdr3_aa: CASSEQETQYF
cdr3_nt: TGTGCCAGCAGCGAACAAGAGACCCAGTACTTC

clone_size: -
j_call: TRBJ2-2
d_call: -
v_call: TRBV27
cdr3_aa: CASSFQTGNTGELFF
cdr3_nt: TGTGCCAGCAGTTTCCAAACCGGGAACACCGGGGAGCTGTTTTTT

clone_size: -
j_call: TRBJ1-4
d_call: -
v_call: TRBV10-3
cdr3_aa: CAISDTGSLGRVEKLFF
cdr3_nt: TGTGCCATCAGTGACACAGGGAGCCTCGGAAGGGTTGAAAAACTGTTTTTT

clone_size: -
j_call: TRBJ1-4
d_call: -
v_call: TRBV5-1
cdr3_aa: CASSLAPPSGLTNEKLFF
cdr3_nt: TGCGCCAGCAGCTTGGCCCCACCTTCAGGGCTCACTAATGAAAAACTGTTTTTT

clone_size: -
j_call: TRBJ1-4
d_call: -
v_call: TRBV7-2
cdr3_aa: CASSLRVREKLFF
cdr3_nt: TGTGCCAGCAGCTTAAGGGTTCGAGAAAAACTGTTTTTT

clone_size: -
j_call: TRBJ2-7
d_call: -
v_call: TRBV7-3
cdr3_aa: CASSSDGVGDEQYF
cdr3_nt: TGTGCCAGCAGCTCAGACGGAGTCGGGGACGAGCAGTACTTC

clone_size: -
j_call: TRBJ2-5
d_call: TRBD2
v_call: TRBV27
cdr3_aa: CASNSGRGQETQYF
cdr3_nt: TGTGCCAGCAACTCAGGGAGGGGCCAAGAGACCCAGTACTTC

clone_size: -
j_call: TRBJ1-6
d_call: -
v_call: TRBV13
cdr3_aa: CASSVSQDSPLHF
cdr3_nt: TGTGCCAGCAGTGTCTCACAGGATTCACCCCTCCACTTT

clone_size: once
j_call: TRBJ2-2
d_call: TRBD2
v_call: TRBV7-2
cdr3_aa: CASSSTAGGPGGELFF
cdr3_nt: TGTGCCAGCAGCTCAACAGCGGGGGGGCCGGGCGGGGAGCTGTTTTTT

clone_size: -
j_call: TRBJ2-7
d_call: -
v_call: TRBV13
cdr3_aa: CASSPKRGFYEQYF
cdr3_nt: TGTGCCAGCAGCCCCAAAAGGGGGTTCTACGAGCAGTACTTC

clone_size: -
j_call: TRBJ1-2
d_call: -
v_call: TRBV29-1
cdr3_aa: CSVGGLSYGYTF
cdr3_nt: TGCAGCGTTGGAGGGCTAAGCTATGGCTACACCTTC

clone_size: -
j_call: TRBJ1-5
d_call: -
v_call: TRBV5-8
cdr3_aa: CASSLAIGYNQPQHF
cdr3_nt: TGTGCCAGCAGCTTGGCCATCGGGTACAATCAGCCCCAGCATTTT

clone_size: -
j_call: TRBJ1-6
d_call: -
v_call: TRBV6-1
cdr3_aa: CASSEAGTDNSPLHF
cdr3_nt: TGTGCCAGCAGTGAAGCCGGGACGGATAATTCACCCCTCCACTTT

clone_size: once
j_call: TRBJ2-3
d_call: TRBD1
v_call: TRBV11-1
cdr3_aa: CASRSETGVRAQYF
cdr3_nt: TGTGCCAGCAGGTCCGAAACAGGGGTTAGGGCGCAGTATTTT

clone_size: -
j_call: TRBJ1-1
d_call: -
v_call: TRBV13
cdr3_aa: CASSPHPGLGGTEAFF
cdr3_nt: TGTGCCAGCAGCCCCCATCCGGGACTGGGAGGAACTGAAGCTTTCTTT

clone_size: -
j_call: TRBJ2-2
d_call: -
v_call: TRBV7-3
cdr3_aa: CASSLSGGGVAGELFF
cdr3_nt: TGTGCCAGCAGCTTGTCCGGCGGAGGGGTCGCCGGGGAGCTGTTTTTT

clone_size: once
j_call: TRBJ1-1
d_call: -
v_call: TRBV29-1
cdr3_aa: CSVIQGSTEAFF
cdr3_nt: TGCAGCGTCATACAGGGAAGCACTGAAGCTTTCTTT

clone_size: -
j_call: TRBJ1-2
d_call: TRBD1
v_call: TRBV11-2
cdr3_aa: CASSWRWDSRSYGYTF
cdr3_nt: TGTGCCAGCAGCTGGCGTTGGGACAGTCGGTCTTATGGCTACACCTTC

clone_size: -
j_call: TRBJ1-5
d_call: TRBD1
v_call: TRBV18
cdr3_aa: CASSFGTGEQPQHF
cdr3_nt: TGTGCCAGCTCCTTCGGGACAGGGGAACAGCCCCAGCATTTT

clone_size: -
j_call: TRBJ2-5
d_call: TRBD1
v_call: TRBV7-8
cdr3_aa: CASSLTGEETQYF
cdr3_nt: TGTGCCAGCAGCTTAACAGGGGAAGAGACCCAGTACTTC

clone_size: once
j_call: TRBJ2-1
d_call: -
v_call: TRBV9
cdr3_aa: CASSVAPADRMDYNEQFF
cdr3_nt: TGTGCCAGCAGCGTAGCTCCTGCCGACAGGATGGATTACAATGAGCAGTTCTTC

clone_size: -
j_call: TRBJ1-2
d_call: -
v_call: TRBV30
cdr3_aa: CAWSVDRPKTGYTF
cdr3_nt: TGTGCCTGGAGTGTAGACAGGCCTAAGACGGGCTACACCTTC

clone_size: -
j_call: TRBJ2-1
d_call: TRBD2
v_call: TRBV5-1
cdr3_aa: CASSLGLAEGSEQFF
cdr3_nt: TGCGCCAGCAGCTTGGGACTAGCGGAAGGTAGTGAGCAGTTCTTC

clone_size: -
j_call: TRBJ1-2
d_call: -
v_call: TRBV6-5
cdr3_aa: CASRSQRSGYTF
cdr3_nt: TGTGCCAGCAGATCGCAGCGGTCGGGCTACACCTTC

clone_size: -
j_call: TRBJ1-2
d_call: -
v_call: TRBV4-3
cdr3_aa: CASSQGGLAGNYGYTF
cdr3_nt: TGCGCCAGCAGCCAAGGAGGCCTCGCTGGTAACTATGGCTACACCTTC

clone_size: once
j_call: TRBJ1-1
d_call: -
v_call: TRBV5-1
cdr3_aa: CASSLEPITEAFF
cdr3_nt: TGCGCCAGCAGCTTGGAACCGATTACTGAAGCTTTCTTT

clone_size: -
j_call: TRBJ2-7
d_call: -
v_call: TRBV6-1
cdr3_aa: CASSKTGTPAYEQYF
cdr3_nt: TGTGCCAGCAGTAAAACCGGGACCCCCGCCTACGAGCAGTACTTC

clone_size: -
j_call: TRBJ1-3
d_call: -
v_call: TRBV5-6
cdr3_aa: CASSLNMDTWRNTIYF
cdr3_nt: TGTGCCAGCAGCCTAAATATGGACACGTGGAGGAACACCATATATTTT

clone_size: -
j_call: TRBJ2-7
d_call: -
v_call: TRBV13
cdr3_aa: CASSLGRLYEQYF
cdr3_nt: TGTGCCAGCAGCTTAGGTCGGCTTTACGAGCAGTACTTC

clone_size: -
j_call: TRBJ2-1
d_call: -
v_call: TRBV7-6
cdr3_aa: CASSSQGSGWGHNEQFF
cdr3_nt: TGTGCCAGCAGCTCGCAGGGGTCGGGCTGGGGCCACAATGAGCAGTTCTTC

clone_size: -
j_call: TRBJ2-7
d_call: TRBD1
v_call: TRBV23-1
cdr3_aa: CASSGQDRYEQYF
cdr3_nt: TGCGCCAGCAGCGGACAGGATCGATACGAGCAGTACTTC

clone_size: -
j_call: TRBJ2-5
d_call: TRBD1
v_call: TRBV4-1
cdr3_aa: CASSQVPDRERETQYF
cdr3_nt: TGCGCCAGCAGCCAAGTACCGGACAGGGAAAGAGAGACCCAGTACTTC

clone_size: -
j_call: TRBJ1-5
d_call: -
v_call: TRBV18
cdr3_aa: CASSRTDRRADQPQHF
cdr3_nt: TGTGCCAGCTCAAGGACCGACAGGCGAGCGGATCAGCCCCAGCATTTT

clone_size: -
j_call: TRBJ2-4
d_call: -
v_call: TRBV7-9
cdr3_aa: CASSLGRGIQYF
cdr3_nt: TGTGCCAGCAGCTTAGGGAGGGGCATTCAGTACTTC

clone_size: -
j_call: TRBJ2-7
d_call: TRBD2
v_call: TRBV7-3
cdr3_aa: CASSLDEGGEQYF
cdr3_nt: TGTGCCAGCAGCTTAGACGAGGGAGGGGAGCAGTACTTC

clone_size: -
j_call: TRBJ2-3
d_call: -
v_call: TRBV10-3
cdr3_aa: CAISESTATGPSTDTQYF
cdr3_nt: TGTGCCATCAGTGAGTCGACCGCGACGGGACCTAGCACAGATACGCAGTATTTT

clone_size: -
j_call: TRBJ2-2
d_call: TRBD2
v_call: TRBV27
cdr3_aa: CASSNTRTSRPGELFF
cdr3_nt: TGTGCCAGCAGTAATACCCGGACTAGTAGACCCGGGGAGCTGTTTTTT

clone_size: -
j_call: TRBJ2-3
d_call: TRBD2
v_call: TRBV2
cdr3_aa: CASSREAHTDTQYF
cdr3_nt: TGTGCCAGCAGTCGGGAGGCTCACACAGATACGCAGTATTTT

clone_size: -
j_call: TRBJ2-6
d_call: TRBD1
v_call: TRBV5-4
cdr3_aa: CASSGRDSSSGANVLTF
cdr3_nt: TGTGCCAGCAGCGGTCGGGACAGTAGCTCTGGGGCCAACGTCCTGACTTTC

clone_size: -
j_call: TRBJ2-5
d_call: TRBD2
v_call: TRBV7-8
cdr3_aa: CASSLTSGGQETQYF
cdr3_nt: TGTGCCAGCAGCTTAACTAGCGGGGGACAAGAGACCCAGTACTTC

clone_size: once
j_call: TRBJ1-1
d_call: -
v_call: TRBV6-6
cdr3_aa: CASSYSVGNTEAFF
cdr3_nt: TGTGCCAGCAGTTACTCGGTAGGGAACACTGAAGCTTTCTTT

clone_size: once
j_call: TRBJ2-3
d_call: -
v_call: TRBV4-2
cdr3_aa: CASSQLGGRRTDTQYF
cdr3_nt: TGTGCCAGCAGCCAACTCGGGGGACGACGCACAGATACGCAGTATTTT

clone_size: -
j_call: TRBJ2-7
d_call: TRBD1
v_call: TRBV29-1
cdr3_aa: CSVGDRVYEQYF
cdr3_nt: TGCAGCGTTGGGGACAGAGTCTACGAGCAGTACTTC

clone_size: -
j_call: TRBJ2-7
d_call: -
v_call: TRBV6-1
cdr3_aa: CASSARDSYEQYF
cdr3_nt: TGTGCCAGCAGTGCCCGTGACAGTTACGAGCAGTACTTC

clone_size: -
j_call: TRBJ1-3
d_call: -
v_call: TRBV10-3
cdr3_aa: CAISESVLTSGNTIYF
cdr3_nt: TGTGCCATCAGTGAGTCGGTTCTCACCTCTGGAAACACCATATATTTT